This T cell receptor (beta chain) is from a study of OX40 agonist ivuxolimab in advanced cancers. Study at large: Intravenous ivuxolimab was administered to patients every 2 weeks at 0.01 to 10 mg/kg. Hepatocellular carcinoma, melanoma, renal cell or head and neck cancer affected the dose-escalation patients. The mean age was approximately 56 years, ranging from 23 to 79, with roughly four fifths of participants male.

CDR1 and CDR2 from the germline V gene are SGDLS and YYNGEE. This CDR3 is 18 amino acids long. After removal of 0 bases from V and 4 bases from J, the junction contained 9 bases not matched to a gene. Regarding the study as a whole: It was also the case that some nonresponders had low normalized T-cell clonal expansion.

Notes on this clone: Antigen specificity is unknown.

Sequencing used immunoSEQ multiplex PCR; TCRdb keeps in-frame clones, though not all of them. Of 13,000 to 15,000 clones in the sample, approximately 94% were seen once. The clonotype originates from an adult with an advanced solid tumor such as melanoma, head and neck, liver or kidney cancer. The chain couples TRBV9 to TRBJ2-6; TRBD1 agrees at 8 bases. The material was CD4+ or CD8+ T cells sorted from blood, obtained in a trial of the OX40 agonist ivuxolimab. The CDR3 bases are TGTGCCAGCAGCGTAGATACACGGACAGGGTCCGGGGCCAACGTCCTGACTTTC. It yields the protein CASSVDTRTGSGANVLTF.